This TCR beta chain was identified in a study of cytomegalovirus exposure and HLA in healthy donors. Whole-study findings and limits: Association of a missense DCLRE1C variant with TCR beta V- and J-gene trimming was reported in a later analysis. Common viral pathogens seemed to be connected with several of the most significant clusters, according to a later analysis.

V shed 4 bases, J shed 2 bases, and the junction held 8 bases outside the gene matches. The CDR3 is 16 residues long. Germline V CDR1 and CDR2: MNHEY, SMNVEV (reference sequence). It was with 60 Vbeta and 13 Jbeta primers that the PCR ran. The assay was immunoSEQ multiplex PCR, and TCRdb's table has in-frame clones only and misses some. This table has around 100,000 clones, roughly 68% appearing once. On this clone itself: Its antigen is not identified.

The sequencing sample was made of PBMCs. The source is a woman aged 25-40 years in good health and CMV-seronegative. This chain joins TRBV27 and TRBJ2-3; 8 positions agree with TRBD1. This CDR3 is CASSSRTGLFTDTQYF. DNA of the CDR3: TGTGCCAGCAGTTCGAGGACAGGGCTCTTCACAGATACGCAGTATTTT.